This TCR beta chain was sequenced for a study of blood T cell repertoires in COVID-19 (dated by TCRdb to 2020 to 2021). Notes on the research overall: Samples from collaborators originated in the United States, Italy and Spain and spanned both the acute and convalescent phases of COVID-19. Samples were obtained from the ongoing ImmuneRACE study (first 160 participants) and from over 1,000 subjects provided by 6 global collaborators. The material from the prospective study consisted of cDNA or gDNA derived from T cells, B-cell-depleted T cells, or PBMCs. HLA class I and class II types, where available, came from metadata supplied by the sample provider rather than from assay-based typing. The sample metadata nearly always contained a de-identified subject ID, COVID-19 status, age in years and sex. The repertoires were released in a freely available public database intended as a resource for research on the immune response to SARS-CoV-2. Subjects who had been exposed to COVID-19, were actively infected with it, or had recovered from it provided the deeply sampled blood TCRbeta repertoires that made up the dataset. Overall results and qualifications from the work: How much clinical and demographic metadata was included differed by source and by participant, and the metadata was provided uncurated.

This clone was counted once. The antigen it binds to is not known. Per-nucleotide qualities are absent, and no much larger clonotype sits a single base away. Participants in the prospective study were aged roughly 18 to 100 years, lived in under 30 United States geographic areas, and enrolled through a virtual design. In the prospective study, cohorts were assigned on the basis of participant-reported clinical history obtained from a screening survey and a study questionnaire. Recovered participants in ImmuneRACE Cohort 3 were defined by two consecutive negative NP/OP PCR tests, clearance by a healthcare professional, or resolution of symptoms. Each participant in the prospective study had whole blood, serum and a nasopharyngeal or oropharyngeal swab collected by mobile phlebotomists. Prospective study participants could optionally give additional blood draws and questionnaires over an approximately two-month period. Before DNA extraction, blood samples from the prospective study were shipped at room temperature or frozen.

CDR1 and CDR2, looked up from the germline V gene, are KGHSH and LQKENI. The CDR3 sequence holds 15 residues, the cysteine and phenylalanine included. CDR3 DNA only is kept here, 45 bases in frame from base 1. Ends trimmed: V by 7 bases, J by 8 bases; bases unmatched to a gene: 13. TCRbeta CDR3 regions were amplified from genomic DNA by means of the immunoSEQ Assay, a bias-controlled multiplex PCR. In the authors' own workflow: Within the assay, amplification of reference gene primers was used to estimate how many nucleated cells each sample contained. To quantify the absolute abundance of each unique TCRbeta CDR3 rearrangement, sequence reads were collapsed and filtered. For each sample, productive Simpson clonality was calculated by taking the square root of Simpson's diversity index across productive rearrangements. TCRdb provides this immuneACCESS table in a form limited to in-frame rearrangements. Some clones are lacking; in checked studies, under half of them reflect an unresolved V gene, and why the rest are absent is not known. The V and J calls and clone size come from that table; D and trimming were worked out from the DNA. Present in this sample are a few hundred thousand clones, approximately 88% of which were seen just once. 5% of the sample is taken by the ten largest.

This sequence was found in a man aged 25 to 40 who had recovered from COVID-19. The chain joins TRBV18 to TRBJ2-1; 8 nucleotides in the junction match TRBD1. Sequenced input: PBMCs or T cells enriched from blood (not recorded which). The CDR3: CASYPGTGSQDEQFF. In nucleotides, the sequence is TGTGCCAGCTACCCCGGGACAGGATCTCAGGATGAGCAGTTCTTC.